These 15 T cell receptor beta chains originate from one sample sequenced in a study of CD8+ T cells in alopecia areata. Stated treatment: oral pan-JAK inhibitor, 5-10 mg twice daily. Reverse transcribed after extraction, RNA yielded cDNA as the sequencing template. Clones were read by immunoSEQ multiplex PCR, and TCRdb kept only the in-frame ones, dropping some. The sample lists more than 150,000 clones; 50% to 60% were seen once. The sample was CD4+ T cells sorted from blood, taken at week 4, from a patient treated with tofacitinib. The receptors originated from a human donor with alopecia areata.

This chain links TRBV30 with TRBJ1-6; D may be TRBD1 (5 bases). Between the trimmed V and J ends, which lost 0 bases and 6 bases, there was a span of 12 bases. This CDR3 has 15 residues. The germline gives CDR1 GTSNPN, CDR2 SVGIG (reference sequence). CDR3 coding DNA: TGTGCCTGGAGTGTCGTGGGAGGGACTAATTCACCCCTCCACTTT. Its translation: CAWSVVGGTNSPLHF.

The rearrangement joins TRBV2 to TRBJ1-6; D is uncertain. The V end lost 6 bases, the J end lost 7 bases, and 13 bases lay between the germline ends. The CDR3 is 14 residues long. Per the germline V gene, CDR1 is SNHLY and CDR2 is FYNNEI. This chain's CDR3 is CASRGTATNSPLHF. CDR3 in DNA: TGTGCCAGCAGGGGAACAGCTACCAATTCACCCCTCCACTTT.

The chain has TRBV9 and TRBJ1-5, with D hard to call. Germline CDR1 reads SGDLS; CDR2 reads YYNGEE. Trimming took off 0 bases at V and 4 bases at J, with 8 bases between the two ends. The CDR3 spans 14 residues. CDR3 in amino acids: CASSVEGLNQPQHF. In nucleotides, the CDR3 is TGTGCCAGCAGCGTAGAAGGACTTAATCAGCCCCAGCATTTT.

The chain is built from TRBV29-1 and TRBJ1-1; D possibly corresponds to TRBD1 (5 bases). With 4 bases removed from V and 1 base from J, the gap between germline ends came to 10 bases. The germline V gene encodes CDR1 SQVTM and CDR2 ANQGSEA. CDR3 length equals 13 residues. The CDR3 nucleotides are TGCAGCGTTGGTCCAGGGTGGAACACTGAAGCTTTCTTT. Amino acid sequence: CSVGPGWNTEAFF.

The chain links TRBV27 to TRBJ1-2; 11 nucleotides align to TRBD1. The CDR3 is made up of 14 amino acids. Trimming cost V 6 bases and J 9 bases; bases outside gene matches: 9. Germline assignment: CDR1 MNHEY and CDR2 SMNVEV (reference sequence). The CDR3 coding sequence is TGTGCCAGCAGACGTTTTGGACAGGGGGCAAGCTACACCTTC. Its protein product is CASRRFGQGASYTF.

This clone has a handful of counts. This sequence joins TRBV4-3 and TRBJ2-1; TRBD1 aligns across 8 bases. This CDR3 has 16 residues. After removal of 0 bases from V and 6 bases from J, the junction contained 7 bases not matched to a gene. Germline CDR1 reads LGHNA; CDR2 reads YSLEER. The CDR3 nucleotides read TGCGCCAGCAGCCAAGAATGGTCAACAGGGGGCAATGAGCAGTTCTTC. It codes for CASSQEWSTGGNEQFF.

This clone was picked up one time. The chain joins TRBV29-1 to TRBJ2-2; 10 positions agree with TRBD1. Germline V gene data show CDR1 as SQVTM and CDR2 as ANQGSEA. V shed 6 bases, J shed 7 bases, and the junction held 5 bases outside the gene matches. The CDR3 contains 13 residues. Written as DNA, the CDR3 is TGCAGCGTACGGACAGGGGGGAACGGGGAGCTGTTTTTT. Translated: CSVRTGGNGELFF.

V gene TRBV15 combines with J gene TRBJ2-7, with 11 nucleotides matching TRBD2. Germline CDR1 is LNHNV and CDR2 is YYDKDF (reference sequence). The length of the CDR3 is 17 residues. Trimming cost V 0 bases and J 5 bases; bases outside gene matches: 9. Here the CDR3 DNA reads TGTGCCACCAGCAGAGATTGGGGGGAGGGACTAGCGGACGAGCAGTACTTC. It encodes CATSRDWGEGLADEQYF.

This clone was detected a few times. The CDR3 reads CASSFSNSDTQYF. The CDR3 DNA is TGTGCCAGCAGTTTTTCTAACTCGGATACGCAGTATTTT. This chain joins TRBV28 and TRBJ2-3, with D uncertain. Germline V gives CDR1 MDHEN, CDR2 SYDVKM. There are 13 residues in the CDR3. The ends were cut back, 3 bases at V and 6 bases at J, with 10 bases in the middle.

This clone has just a few counts. The gene calls are TRBV18 and TRBJ2-1; D is unresolved. The CDR3 extends over 12 amino acids. Trimming removed 3 bases at V and 10 bases at J, with 10 bases between. Germline V gene sequence: CDR1 KGHSH, CDR2 LQKENI. The CDR3 protein is CASSPLVEEQFF. The DNA for the CDR3 is TGTGCCAGCTCACCTCTAGTCGAGGAGCAGTTCTTC.

The CDR3 coding sequence is TGCGCCAGCAGTCACGGGGAATGGAATGAGCAGTTCTTC. Encoded protein: CASSHGEWNEQFF. The gene calls are TRBV23-1 and TRBJ2-1; maybe TRBD2 (5 bases). TRBV23-1 qualifies as an ORF whose function is uncertain. The CDR3 is made up of 13 amino acids. Deletions cut 3 bases from V and 7 bases from J, with 10 bases between.

CDR3 region: CASSLSGIRAATEAFF. CDR3 in DNA: TGTGCCAGCAGTTTATCGGGGATTAGGGCGGCCACTGAAGCTTTCTTT. The V and J genes are TRBV27 and TRBJ1-1; D uncertain. The germline gives CDR1 MNHEY, CDR2 SMNVEV (reference sequence). The CDR3 extends over 16 amino acids. Trimming took off 0 bases at V and 4 bases at J, with 15 bases between the two ends.

The chain couples TRBV6-1 to TRBJ2-5; 9 bases are shared with TRBD2. Germline V CDR1 and CDR2: MNHNS, SASEGT. The CDR3 spans 14 residues. Trimming cost V 8 bases and J 4 bases; bases outside gene matches: 8. As DNA, the CDR3 is TGTGCCAGCGGGGCTAGCGGGACCACAGAGACCCAGTACTTC. Protein sequence: CASGASGTTETQYF.

The chain links TRBV9 to TRBJ2-3; D possibly corresponds to TRBD2 (6 bases). This CDR3 is 14 amino acids long. Trimming pared 2 bases from V and 2 bases from J, leaving 9 bases between. The germline V gene encodes CDR1 SGDLS and CDR2 YYNGEE. CDR3 protein: CASSVRGSTDTQYF. The CDR3 DNA follows: TGTGCCAGCAGCGTGCGGGGATCCACAGATACGCAGTATTTT.

The chain is built from TRBV10-3 and TRBJ2-6; 9 positions match TRBD1. CDR1 ENHRY and CDR2 SYGVKD come from the germline V gene. With 3 bases clipped from V and 1 base from J, the junction kept 7 bases outside the gene matches. There are 18 residues in the CDR3. This CDR3 is CAISDPGTGRSGANVLTF. CDR3 coding DNA: TGTGCCATCAGTGATCCCGGGACAGGGAGGTCTGGGGCCAACGTCCTGACTTTC.